This T cell receptor (beta chain) was sequenced during a study of STAT3 mutations in large granular lymphocyte leukemia (dated by TCRdb to about 2019). About the full investigation: Roughly half of the T-LGLL patients who were sequenced longitudinally carried canonical activating STAT3 mutations. Over half of the T-LGLL patients were given one or more immunosuppressive therapy regimens, and 40% of the treated patients had a hematologic response. More than 15 representative T-LGLL cases were selected from an initial cohort of some 200 LGL patients for longitudinal TCRbeta and STAT3 sequencing. To reconstruct clonal hierarchy and dynamics, serial deep sequencing of TCRbeta CDR3 and STAT3 was performed in patients with T-cell large granular lymphocyte leukemia. As controls within the study, a couple of patients with natural killer LGL leukemia were also sequenced longitudinally. For each patient, sequencing was performed at an average of 4 time points, with a range of 2 to 8 samplings. Broader findings and caveats from the paper: TCR clonotype switching after therapy was seen in about 30% of the 18 patients, with all newly emerging clones being STAT3 wild type. In several patients, dominant TCR clone burden exceeded STAT3 mutant burden, suggesting STAT3 mutation arose secondarily within a pre-expanded clone. At least one immunodominant TCRbeta clonotype was present in every T-LGLL patient, and multiple immunodominant subclonotypes appeared in about half of the T-LGLL patients. Linking therapy response to changes in TCR clonal burden was complicated by variable intervals between samplings and by differing treatment regimens. Persisting codominant clonotypes in some patients meant a small but highly pathogenic clone may have been missed. Because no samples were available when a clone first appeared, clonal expansion had to be inferred from samplings taken at other points.

Turning to this clone: It lacks a known antigen. No much larger clone exists at a distance of one base, and base qualities are not known.

The same DNA, extracted from blood mononuclear cells, served for both TCR sequencing and STAT3 sequencing. TCRbeta libraries were sequenced on an Illumina MiSeq, averaging roughly 40,000 productive templates per sample. TCRbeta CDR3 libraries were generated with the immunoSEQ assay using multiplex PCR amplification. In the source study's methods: Repertoire diversity was calculated as previously defined, and values close to 0 indicated extremely monoclonal samples. TCRdb mirrors the immuneACCESS table, restricted to in-frame sequences. Some clones are absent from its copies; in checked studies, under half trace to an unresolved V gene, and the reason for the others is unknown. V and J calls and clone size are given by that table; D and trimming were obtained from the DNA. The sample data list approximately 42,000 clones, and 80% to 85% of these were observed just once. In total, the top ten clones hold 0.43% of the sample.

Based on the germline V gene, the CDR1 and CDR2 sequences are SGHRS and YFSETQ. Between the V and J ends, shortened by 6 bases and 2 bases respectively, the junction contains 7 bases. There are 12 amino acids in the CDR3, from cysteine to phenylalanine inclusive. Only the CDR3 part of the read is kept: 36 bases, read in frame from the first base. The specimen was PBMCs. The sequence links TRBV5-1 to TRBJ2-3, with no confidently assigned D gene. The receptor comes from a human donor with T large granular lymphocyte leukemia. Some clones in this sample may be carry-over from other donors' samples. The DNA sequence is given as TGCGCCAGCAAGGAGCCCACAGATACGCAGTATTTT. The translation is CASKEPTDTQYF. The CDR3 plus the reference TRBV5-1 and TRBJ2-3 genes for the other parts give the full variable domain: KAGVTQTPRYLIKTRGQQVTLSCSPISGHRSVSWYQQTPGQGLQFLFEYFSETQRNKGNFPGRFSGRQFSNSRSEMNVSTLELGDSALYLCASKEPTDTQYFGPGTRLTVL.